This entry lists 6 T cell receptor beta chains sequenced from one sample in a study of blood T cell repertoires in COVID-19. Data came from immunoSEQ multiplex PCR; TCRdb stores just in-frame clones and leaves some out. In the table there are around 85,000 clones, roughly 85% of which are singletons. Material for sequencing was peripheral blood. Receptor source: a man in his sixties with acute or convalescent COVID-19.

This clone was observed a single time. The rearrangement joins TRBV2 to TRBJ1-2; 9 nucleotides agree with TRBD1. Germline V gene sequence: CDR1 SNHLY, CDR2 FYNNEI. Trimming cost V 6 bases and J 5 bases; bases outside gene matches: 10. This CDR3 spans 15 amino acids. In nucleotides, the CDR3 is TGTGCCAGCAGGACAGGGGGGGGCAGGCTGTATGGCTACACCTTC. Residues: CASRTGGGRLYGYTF.

The chain couples TRBV7-9 to TRBJ2-1; TRBD1 matches at 9 bases. The CDR3 runs 14 residues. Germline lookup yields CDR1 SEHNR and CDR2 FQNEAQ (reference sequence). The trim removed 5 bases at V and 7 bases at J, leaving 6 bases unmatched. The chain's CDR3 is CASSPRDRVNEQFF. In nucleotides, the CDR3 is TGTGCCAGCAGCCCCCGGGACAGGGTGAATGAGCAGTTCTTC.

This clone is termed medium-sized. The V gene is TRBV2, the J gene TRBJ2-4; perhaps TRBD2 as D (5 bases). Trimming cost V 4 bases and J 6 bases, with 10 bases left between them. This CDR3 is built from 13 residues. Germline V gene lookup returns CDR1 SNHLY and CDR2 FYNNEI. CDR3 DNA sequence: TGTGCCAGCAGTGGAGAAGGGAGAAACATTCAGTACTTC. Translation: CASSGEGRNIQYF.

This clone came up a few times. The rearrangement joins TRBV2 to TRBJ1-2, with TRBD1 identical over 9 bases. Germline-derived CDR1 and CDR2 are SNHLY and FYNNEI. The J segment lost 6 bases and the V segment lost 6 bases, leaving 11 bases of the junction unmatched. CDR3 length: 15 residues. In DNA, the CDR3 is TGTGCCAGCAGGGACAGGGGCGGCGTGTTCAATGGCTACACCTTC. Translating gives CASRDRGGVFNGYTF.

V is TRBV13 and J is TRBJ1-5; 7 bases align to TRBD1. Germline CDR1 is PRHDT and CDR2 is FYEKMQ (reference sequence). This CDR3 is 15 amino acids long. J was trimmed by 5 bases and V by 0 bases; bases with no gene match: 4. The CDR3 sequence is CASSLGDRTDQPQHF. The CDR3 DNA is TGTGCCAGCAGCTTAGGGGACAGGACCGATCAGCCCCAGCATTTT.

This sequence joins TRBV5-1 and TRBJ2-3; 9 bases are shared with TRBD2. V gave up 4 bases and J gave up 3 bases; unmatched junction bases: 6. Germline values: CDR1 SGHRS, CDR2 YFSETQ. This CDR3 has 15 amino acids. The CDR3 nucleotides are TGCGCCAGCAGCGCGCGGGGGGGCGGGACAGATACGCAGTATTTT. Translating it yields CASSARGGGTDTQYF.